This T cell receptor (beta chain) was identified in a study of blood T cell repertoires in COVID-19 (dated by TCRdb to 2018 to 2020). About the study as a whole: Collaborator samples came from the United States, Italy and Spain and covered acute and convalescent phases of COVID-19. The prospective study material was composed of cDNA or gDNA derived from T cells, B-cell-depleted T cells, or PBMCs. Subjects who had been exposed to COVID-19, were actively infected with it, or had recovered from it provided the deeply sampled blood TCRbeta repertoires that made up the dataset. A freely available public database, intended as a resource for researchers studying the immune response to SARS-CoV-2, is where the repertoires were released. Samples came from the ongoing ImmuneRACE study (first 160 participants) plus 1,254 subjects from 6 global collaborators. The sample metadata nearly always contained a de-identified subject ID, COVID-19 status, age in years and sex. Where available, HLA class I and class II types were obtained from metadata supplied by the sample provider rather than from assay-based typing.

TCRbeta CDR3 regions were amplified from genomic DNA by means of the immunoSEQ Assay, a bias-controlled multiplex PCR. On the authors' methods: The number of nucleated cells in each sample was estimated from the amplification of reference gene primers within the assay. To quantify the absolute abundance of each unique TCRbeta CDR3 rearrangement, sequence reads were collapsed and filtered. For each sample, productive Simpson clonality was calculated as the square root of Simpson's diversity index across productive rearrangements. TCRdb mirrors the immuneACCESS table, restricted to in-frame sequences. Some clones are absent from its copies; in checked studies, under half trace to an unresolved V gene, and the reason for the others is unknown. V and J calls and clone size are those listed in that table; D and trimming were worked out from the DNA. This sample lists 160,000 or so clones; roughly 85% were detected once. The top ten clonotypes cover 5% to 6% of the sample.

Study-wide conclusions, independent of this receptor: Clinical and demographic metadata were provided uncurated, with the amount varying by source and participant.

One collaborating source in Seattle enrolled patients while the patients were actively infected and followed the patients over time throughout the course of disease. Whole blood was collected in K2EDTA tubes by collaborating institutions according to the institutions' own protocols. Collaborator samples were shipped for TCRbeta analysis as frozen whole blood, isolated PBMCs, or DNA extracted from either sample type. On this clone itself: The target of this receptor is not known. No qualities accompany the bases; no much larger clone lies one base away.

Per the germline V gene, MDHEN is the CDR1 and SYDVKM is the CDR2. Unmatched junction bases come to 5, with V trimmed by 8 bases and J by 2 bases. The CDR3 holds 14 amino acids from the cysteine to the phenylalanine. Only the CDR3 part of the read is kept: 42 bases, read in frame from the first base. The chain is assembled from TRBV28 and TRBJ1-3; TRBD1 matches 8 bases in the middle. This clonotype originated in a woman aged 50 to 65 with COVID-19, enrolled during active disease. The sample comprised peripheral blood. The CDR3: CASSTGGAGNTIYF. The sequence in DNA is TGTGCCAGCTCAACAGGGGGGGCTGGAAACACCATATATTTT.